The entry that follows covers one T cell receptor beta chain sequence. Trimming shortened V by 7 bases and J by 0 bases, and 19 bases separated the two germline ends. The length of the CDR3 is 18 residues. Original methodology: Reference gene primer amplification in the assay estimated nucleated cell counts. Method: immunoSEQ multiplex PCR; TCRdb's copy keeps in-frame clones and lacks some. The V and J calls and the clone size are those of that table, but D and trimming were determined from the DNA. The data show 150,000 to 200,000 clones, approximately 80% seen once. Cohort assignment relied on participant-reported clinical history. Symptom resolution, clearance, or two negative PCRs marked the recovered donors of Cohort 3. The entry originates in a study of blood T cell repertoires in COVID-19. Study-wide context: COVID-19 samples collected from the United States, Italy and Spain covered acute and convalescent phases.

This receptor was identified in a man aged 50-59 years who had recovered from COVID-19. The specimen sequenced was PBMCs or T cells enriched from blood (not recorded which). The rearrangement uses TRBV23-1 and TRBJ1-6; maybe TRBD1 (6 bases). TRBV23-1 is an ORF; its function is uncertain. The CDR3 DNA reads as TGCGCCAGCAACCAGGGGCGGCGACCGGACTCCTATAATTCACCCCTCCACTTT. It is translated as CASNQGRRPDSYNSPLHF.